One sample yielded the 10 T cell receptor beta chains listed below, sequenced in a study of blood T cell repertoires in COVID-19. Using immunoSEQ multiplex PCR, the repertoire was profiled, and TCRdb retains in-frame clones only, with some absent. The sample carries around 260,000 clones, over 75% recorded once. Sequencing was carried out using peripheral blood. All receptors derive from a human donor in a cohort sampled during active COVID-19.

The chain combines TRBV6-6 with TRBJ1-4; TRBD1 matches 7 bases. Germline loops: CDR1 MNHNY, CDR2 SVGAGI (reference sequence). The CDR3 extends over 20 amino acids. The V gene end was trimmed by 6 bases and the J gene end by 0 bases; junction bases not matched to a gene: 19. The CDR3 reads CASSKKGALEYYATNEKLFF. CDR3 nucleotides: TGTGCCAGCAGCAAGAAGGGGGCTCTTGAATACTATGCAACTAATGAAAAACTGTTTTTT.

A word on this clone: A read error may produce the germline difference seen at one junction end. The J gene is TRBJ1-2, the V gene TRBV19, with TRBD1 identical over 12 bases. CDR3 size: 16 residues. Germline V gene lookup returns CDR1 LNHDA and CDR2 SQIVND (reference sequence). CDR3: CASSISGQGAGYGHTF. The CDR3 DNA follows: TGTGCCAGTAGTATCTCGGGACAGGGGGCCGGCTATGGCCACACCTTC. Full variable domain (rest looked up from reference TRBV19 and TRBJ1-2): DGGITQSPKYLFRKEGQNVTLSCEQNLNHDAMYWYRQDPGQGLRLIYYSQIVNDFQKGDIAEGYSVSREKKESFPLTVTSAQKNPTAFYLCASSISGQGAGYGHTFGSGTRLTVV.

The V call is TRBV28, the J call TRBJ2-1, with D unclear. Germline-derived CDR1 and CDR2 are MDHEN and SYDVKM. V was clipped by 2 bases and J by 5 bases, with 10 bases between them. This CDR3 has 14 residues. This CDR3 is CASSLRLGDNEQFF. The CDR3 DNA sequence: TGTGCCAGCAGTTTAAGGCTAGGAGACAATGAGCAGTTCTTC.

The chain uses TRBV6-4 and TRBJ1-4; 8 positions agree with TRBD1. Germline CDR1 is MRHNA and CDR2 is SNTAGT. After removal of 4 bases from V and 8 bases from J, the junction contained 6 bases not matched to a gene. There are 14 residues in the CDR3. This chain's CDR3 is CASSATGTGEKLFF. In nucleotides, the CDR3 is TGTGCCAGCAGTGCTACCGGGACAGGCGAAAAACTGTTTTTT.

V is TRBV5-1 and J is TRBJ1-1, with TRBD1 matching over 9 bases. The CDR3 spans 15 residues. Germline CDR1 SGHRS, CDR2 YFSETQ. V was pared by 4 bases and J by 2 bases, with 6 bases of the junction left unmatched. CDR3 bases: TGCGCCAGCAGCCATACGGGACAGGGAAACACTGAAGCTTTCTTT. Its translation: CASSHTGQGNTEAFF.

The J gene is TRBJ2-1, the V gene TRBV18; D is uncertain. The CDR3 has 14 residues. The V gene's germline CDR1 is KGHSH and CDR2 LQKENI. V gave up 2 bases and J gave up 6 bases, with 11 bases separating them. DNA for the CDR3: TGTGCCAGCTCACCAGTCTATACTGCCAATGAGCAGTTCTTC. Translating gives CASSPVYTANEQFF. The whole variable domain, filled in from reference TRBV18 and TRBJ2-1, reads NAGVMQNPRHLVRRRGQEARLRCSPMKGHSHVYWYRQLPEEGLKFMVYLQKENIIDESGMPKERFSAEFPKEGPSILRIQQVVRGDSAAYFCASSPVYTANEQFFGPGTRLTVL.

The chain joins TRBV4-1 to TRBJ2-5, with 7 bases that match TRBD1. The CDR3 covers 16 residues. After removal of 4 bases from V and 4 bases from J, the junction contained 12 bases not matched to a gene. The germline CDR1 and CDR2 sequences are MGHRA and YSYEKL. The CDR3 bases are TGCGCCAGCAGCCTCCACCGCCAGACAGGGATAGAGACCCAGTACTTC. This codes for CASSLHRQTGIETQYF.

The chain recombines TRBV19 with TRBJ1-4, with D tentatively TRBD1 (5 bases). In germline, CDR1 is LNHDA, CDR2 SQIVND (reference sequence). The CDR3 is made up of 14 amino acids. Deletions cut 3 bases from V and 4 bases from J, with 9 bases between. Here the CDR3 reads CASSIDSLNEKLFF. DNA for the CDR3: TGTGCCAGTAGTATTGACAGCCTTAATGAAAAACTGTTTTTT.

V is TRBV12-3 or TRBV12-4 and J is TRBJ1-5, with a tentative D call TRBD1 (5 bases). V was pared by 8 bases and J by 5 bases, with 13 bases between. This CDR3 spans 13 amino acids. CDR3 sequence (DNA): TGTGCCAGCGATAGTGGGGCAGATCAGCCCCAGCATTTT. Its translation is CASDSGADQPQHF.

The J gene is TRBJ2-7, the V gene TRBV6-5; TRBD1 might be the D (6 bases). Germline V gives CDR1 MNHEY, CDR2 SVGAGI. V lost 5 bases and J 3 bases, leaving 17 bases between the germline ends. The CDR3 totals 15 residues. This CDR3 reads CASSKQGDGYYEQYF. CDR3 bases: TGTGCCAGCAGTAAACAGGGCGATGGCTACTACGAGCAGTACTTC.